Here is one TCR beta chain with its context. Its antigen is currently unknown. The data derive from a study of T cells in tuberculosis. Study details: Sequenced TCRs come from CD1B-GMM tetramer-binding T cells. A South African cohort included IGRA-negative adolescents, latently infected IGRA-positive adolescents and adults with active tuberculosis. Overall study results and limits: A GMM-specific repertoire classifier reached approximately 90% accuracy, AUROC around 0.87.

This CDR3 spans 14 amino acids. The V gene's germline CDR1 is ENHRY and CDR2 SYGVKD. Trimming took 2 bases from V and 8 from J; bases not matched to a gene: 6. The protocol was immunoSEQ multiplex PCR, while the TCRdb copy is restricted to in-frame clones and leaves out a portion. The sample carries 30,000 to 35,000 clones, about nine tenths recorded once. Latent tuberculosis screening used tuberculin skin test and IGRA at entry. The sequencing input was PBMCs. The receptor was isolated from a donor between 10 and 35 years old with latent tuberculosis or without tuberculosis infection. This chain connects TRBV10-3 to TRBJ1-2; 9 nucleotides align to TRBD1. Here the CDR3 DNA reads TGTGCCATCAGTGAGGGACAGGGGATGGTCGGCTACACCTTC. Its protein is CAISEGQGMVGYTF.